This T cell receptor (beta chain) was obtained from a study of cytomegalovirus exposure and HLA in healthy donors. Study summary: T cells numbering about 200 million yielded around 120 million unique TCR beta sequences in an earlier analysis.

Study results and caveats: While the bulk of TCR sequences proved rare, some public TCRs turned up in many donors. Previous analysis showed most TCR beta V segments were productive about 87% or about 30% of the time.

Losses at the gene ends were 6 bases for V and 8 bases for J; bases not matched to a gene: 7. The CDR3 length is 14 residues. Looked up from germline, CDR1 is MDHEN and CDR2 is SYDVKM. On this clone itself: No antigen is known for it.

PCR employed 60 Vbeta and 13 Jbeta primers. Repertoires were generated with immunoSEQ multiplex PCR, while TCRdb's copy carries only in-frame clones and drops some. Among about 200,000 clones listed, roughly 85% were seen once. The origin of this receptor is a woman between 45 and 65 years old in good health and CMV-seronegative. The material sequenced was PBMCs. The chain has TRBV28 and TRBJ1-6; 7 nucleotides line up with TRBD1. This CDR3 is CASSPGTVHSPLHF. The CDR3 bases are TGTGCCAGCAGCCCTGGGACAGTTCATTCACCCCTCCACTTT. The whole variable domain, filled in from reference TRBV28 and TRBJ1-6, reads DVKVTQSSRYLVKRTGEKVFLECVQDMDHENMFWYRQDPGLGLRLIYFSYDVKMKEKGDIPEGYSVSREKKERFSLILESASTNQTSMYLCASSPGTVHSPLHFGNGTRLTVT.